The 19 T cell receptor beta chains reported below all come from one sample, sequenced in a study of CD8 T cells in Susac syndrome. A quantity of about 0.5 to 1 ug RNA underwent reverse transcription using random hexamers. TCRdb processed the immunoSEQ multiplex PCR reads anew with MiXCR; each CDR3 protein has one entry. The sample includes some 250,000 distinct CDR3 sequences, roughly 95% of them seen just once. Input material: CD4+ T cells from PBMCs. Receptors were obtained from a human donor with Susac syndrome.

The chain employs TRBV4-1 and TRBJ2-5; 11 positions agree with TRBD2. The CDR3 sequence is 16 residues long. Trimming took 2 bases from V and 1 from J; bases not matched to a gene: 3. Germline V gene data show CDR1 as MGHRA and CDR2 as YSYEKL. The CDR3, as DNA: TGCGCCAGCAGCCAACTTAGCGGGAGGGCCCAAGAGACCCAGTACTTC. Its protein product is CASSQLSGRAQETQYF.

DNA for the CDR3: TGCAGTGCTCCTCCCGGGGGGACAGGGTACACTGAAGCTTTCTTT. Protein product: CSAPPGGTGYTEAFF. The genes are TRBV20-1 and TRBJ1-1; TRBD1 matches at 9 bases. The CDR3 extends over 15 amino acids. Germline CDR1 is DFQATT and CDR2 is SNEGSKA (reference sequence). J gave up 3 bases and V 5 bases, and 10 bases lay outside the gene matches.

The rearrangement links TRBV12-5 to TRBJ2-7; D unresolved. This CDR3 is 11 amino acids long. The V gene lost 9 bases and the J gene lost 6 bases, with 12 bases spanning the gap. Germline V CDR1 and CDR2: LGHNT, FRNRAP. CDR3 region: CASAGPGEQYF. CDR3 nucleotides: TGTGCTAGCGCCGGTCCGGGCGAGCAGTACTTC.

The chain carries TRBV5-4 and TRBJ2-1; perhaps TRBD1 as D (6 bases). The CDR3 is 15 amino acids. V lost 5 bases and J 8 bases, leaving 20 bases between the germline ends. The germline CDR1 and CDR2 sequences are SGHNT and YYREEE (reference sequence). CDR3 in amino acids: CASREPGQLVDEQFF. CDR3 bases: TGTGCCAGCAGAGAACCGGGACAACTTGTCGATGAGCAGTTCTTC.

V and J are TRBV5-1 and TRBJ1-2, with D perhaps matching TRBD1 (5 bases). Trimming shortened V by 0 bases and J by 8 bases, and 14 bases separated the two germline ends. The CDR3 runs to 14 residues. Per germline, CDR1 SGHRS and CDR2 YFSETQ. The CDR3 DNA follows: TGCGCCAGCAGCTTGGGGGGACCCTCTGGAGGCTACACCTTC. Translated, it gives CASSLGGPSGGYTF.

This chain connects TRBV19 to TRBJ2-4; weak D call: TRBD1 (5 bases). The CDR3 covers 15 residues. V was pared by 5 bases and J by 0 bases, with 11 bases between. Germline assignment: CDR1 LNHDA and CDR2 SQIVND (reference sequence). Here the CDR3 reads CASSRTQLAKNIQYF. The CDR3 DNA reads TGTGCCAGTAGTCGGACACAACTAGCCAAAAACATTCAGTACTTC.

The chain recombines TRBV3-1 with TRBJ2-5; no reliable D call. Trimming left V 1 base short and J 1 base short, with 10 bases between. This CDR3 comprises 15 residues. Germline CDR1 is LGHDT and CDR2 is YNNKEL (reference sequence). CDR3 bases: TGTGCCAGCAGCCAAGTCCGCACACCCCAAGAGACCCAGTACTTC. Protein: CASSQVRTPQETQYF.

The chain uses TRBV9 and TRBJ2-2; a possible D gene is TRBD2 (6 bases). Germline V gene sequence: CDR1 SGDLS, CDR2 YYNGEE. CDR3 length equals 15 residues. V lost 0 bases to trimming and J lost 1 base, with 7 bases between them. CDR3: CASSVGSGNTGELFF. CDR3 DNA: TGTGCCAGCAGCGTAGGTAGCGGGAACACCGGGGAGCTGTTTTTT.

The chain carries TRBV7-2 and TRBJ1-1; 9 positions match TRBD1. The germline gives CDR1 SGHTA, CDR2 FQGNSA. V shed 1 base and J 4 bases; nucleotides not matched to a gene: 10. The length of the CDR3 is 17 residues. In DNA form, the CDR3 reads TGTGCCAGCAGCTTAGGGCACAGGGGGCGTTTGGGCACTGAAGCTTTCTTT. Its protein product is CASSLGHRGRLGTEAFF.

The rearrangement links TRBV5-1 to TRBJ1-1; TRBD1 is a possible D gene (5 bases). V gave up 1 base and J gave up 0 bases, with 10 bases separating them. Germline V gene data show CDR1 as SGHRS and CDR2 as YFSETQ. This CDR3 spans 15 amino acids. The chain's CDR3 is CASSLFGALNTEAFF. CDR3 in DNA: TGCGCCAGCAGCTTGTTTGGGGCACTGAACACTGAAGCTTTCTTT. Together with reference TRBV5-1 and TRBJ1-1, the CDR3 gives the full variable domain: KAGVTQTPRYLIKTRGQQVTLSCSPISGHRSVSWYQQTPGQGLQFLFEYFSETQRNKGNFPGRFSGRQFSNSRSEMNVSTLELGDSALYLCASSLFGALNTEAFFGQGTRLTVV.

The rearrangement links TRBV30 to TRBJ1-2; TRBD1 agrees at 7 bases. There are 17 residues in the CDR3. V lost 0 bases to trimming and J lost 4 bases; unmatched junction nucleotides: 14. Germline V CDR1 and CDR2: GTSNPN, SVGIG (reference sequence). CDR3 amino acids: CAWSVFRDSKTRYGYTF. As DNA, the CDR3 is TGTGCCTGGAGTGTATTCCGGGACAGCAAAACCCGCTATGGCTACACCTTC.

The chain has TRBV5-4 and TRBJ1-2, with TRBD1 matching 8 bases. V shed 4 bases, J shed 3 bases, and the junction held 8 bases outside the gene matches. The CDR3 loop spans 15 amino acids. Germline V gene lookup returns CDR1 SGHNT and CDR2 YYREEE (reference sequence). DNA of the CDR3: TGTGCCAGCAGCACGGGACAGGCGAAATACTATGGCTACACCTTC. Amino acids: CASSTGQAKYYGYTF.

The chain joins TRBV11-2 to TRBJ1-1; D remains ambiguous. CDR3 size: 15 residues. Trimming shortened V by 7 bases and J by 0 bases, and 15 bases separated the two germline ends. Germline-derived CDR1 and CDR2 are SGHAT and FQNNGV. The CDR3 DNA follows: TGTGCCAGCAACCCCTTCGGACGCTTGAACACTGAAGCTTTCTTT. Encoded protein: CASNPFGRLNTEAFF.

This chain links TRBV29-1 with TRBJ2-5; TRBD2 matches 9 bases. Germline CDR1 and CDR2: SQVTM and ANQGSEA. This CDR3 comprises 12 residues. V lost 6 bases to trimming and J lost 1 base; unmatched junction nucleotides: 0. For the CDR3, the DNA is TGCAGCGTGACTAGCGGCCAAGAGACCCAGTACTTC. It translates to CSVTSGQETQYF.

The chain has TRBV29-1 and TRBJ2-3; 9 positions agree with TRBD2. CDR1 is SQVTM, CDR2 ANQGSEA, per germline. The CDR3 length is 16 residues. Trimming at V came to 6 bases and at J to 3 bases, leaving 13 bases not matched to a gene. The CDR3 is CSVKGRVAGATDTQYF. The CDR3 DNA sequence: TGCAGCGTAAAGGGGCGGGTAGCGGGGGCGACAGATACGCAGTATTTT.

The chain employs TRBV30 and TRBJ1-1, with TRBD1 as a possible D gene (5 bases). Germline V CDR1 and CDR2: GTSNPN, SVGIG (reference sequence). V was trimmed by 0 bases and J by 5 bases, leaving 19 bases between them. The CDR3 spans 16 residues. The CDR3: CAWSVRGRVGGTEAFF. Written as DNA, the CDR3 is TGTGCCTGGAGTGTACGGGGCAGGGTGGGGGGAACTGAAGCTTTCTTT.

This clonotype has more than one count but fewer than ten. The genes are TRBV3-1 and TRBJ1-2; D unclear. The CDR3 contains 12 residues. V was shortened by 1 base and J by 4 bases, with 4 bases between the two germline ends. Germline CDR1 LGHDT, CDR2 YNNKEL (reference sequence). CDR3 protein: CASSQASYGYTF. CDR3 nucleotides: TGTGCCAGCAGCCAAGCCTCCTATGGCTACACCTTC.

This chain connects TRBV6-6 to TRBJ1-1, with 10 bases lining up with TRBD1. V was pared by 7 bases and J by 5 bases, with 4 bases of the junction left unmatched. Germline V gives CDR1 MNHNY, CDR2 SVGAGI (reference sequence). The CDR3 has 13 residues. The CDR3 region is CASIGQGETEAFF. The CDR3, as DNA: TGTGCCAGCATTGGACAGGGGGAGACTGAAGCTTTCTTT.

The CDR3 DNA is TGCGCCAGCAGCCGAGGGGTAGCAGATACGCAGTATTTT. Translation gives CASSRGVADTQYF. V is TRBV5-1 and J is TRBJ2-3; either TRBD1 or TRBD2 may fit D (5 bases each). Per germline, CDR1 SGHRS and CDR2 YFSETQ. Trimming removed 4 bases from V and 4 bases from J, with 10 bases in between. The CDR3 is 13 residues long.